This section outlines one TCR beta chain sequence together with its context. The antigen remains undetermined. The data originate from a study of OX40 agonist ivuxolimab in advanced cancers. Study-level information: Patients were dosed with the agonistic anti-OX40 (CD134) antibody ivuxolimab. Past anti-PD-1, anti-PD-L1 or anti-CTLA-4 therapy was accepted, and roughly 38% had received some.

Broader study findings: Several nonresponders also turned out to have low normalized T-cell clonal expansion. CD4+ and CD8+ blood T cells expanded clonally by week 6 at 0.1 to 3.0 mg/kg.

The CDR3 is 19 amino acids. V shed 0 bases and J shed 10 bases, with 28 bases lying between them. The germline gives CDR1 ENHRY, CDR2 SYGVKD. The data were produced by immunoSEQ multiplex PCR, yet TCRdb's version contains in-frame clones alone and is incomplete. The sample contains over 45,000 clones, approximately 86% of which appear only once. Material: CD4+ or CD8+ T cells sorted from blood, obtained in a trial of the OX40 agonist ivuxolimab. J is TRBJ1-5 and V is TRBV10-3, with a tentative D call TRBD1 (5 bases). This TCR came from an adult with an advanced solid tumor such as melanoma, head and neck, liver or kidney cancer. CDR3 in DNA: TGTGCCATCAGTGAGTCGCTCAGGGAAACGGGACTTCCTATCACCCCCCAGCATTTT. Translating gives CAISESLRETGLPITPQHF.